This record looks at one TCR beta chain sequence and its context. Its antigen is unidentified. This sample stems from a study of T cell responses to AZD1222 COVID-19 vaccine. Overall study findings and caveats: Samples come after the peak T cell response, not at day 14. Baseline serostatus was positive in only a handful of AZD1222 recipients. After two AZD1222 doses, spike-specific TCR breadth and depth rose versus day 0. There were vaccine-associated CD4 TCRs across spike, dominant at 160-218 and 743-854.

Profiling relied on immunoSEQ multiplex PCR, and the TCRdb table lists in-frame clones only, not all of them. The sample records roughly 110,000 clones, more than 80% being singletons. The sequencing here drew on peripheral blood, taken on day 0 of AZD1222 vaccination. The TCR was taken from an adult in good health.

The CDR3: CASGSRDRGDYGYTF. The CDR3 nucleotides read TGTGCTAGTGGTTCCCGGGACAGGGGAGACTATGGCTACACCTTC. The chain links TRBV12-5 to TRBJ1-2; 10 bases fit TRBD1. Germline assignment: CDR1 LGHNT and CDR2 FRNRAP. V lost 4 bases and J lost 3; bases outside the gene matches: 5. This CDR3 spans 15 amino acids.